This T cell receptor (beta chain) was identified during a study of OX40 agonist ivuxolimab in advanced cancers. The data were produced by immunoSEQ multiplex PCR, yet TCRdb's version contains in-frame clones alone and is incomplete. The table lists approximately 32,000 clones, roughly 90% of them singletons, with 58% in the top ten. The source is an adult with an advanced solid tumor such as melanoma, head and neck, liver or kidney cancer. Here the sequenced sample was CD4+ or CD8+ T cells sorted from blood, taken in a trial of the OX40 agonist ivuxolimab.

The CDR3, as DNA: TGTGCCAGCAGTTACTCGATTTACGATAACACTGAAGCTTTCTTT. Amino acid sequence: CASSYSIYDNTEAFF. The gene calls are TRBV6-5 and TRBJ1-1; D not certain. The CDR3 is 15 residues long. The germline V gene has CDR1 MNHEY and CDR2 SVGAGI. V shed 0 bases and J shed 2 bases, with 10 bases lying between them.